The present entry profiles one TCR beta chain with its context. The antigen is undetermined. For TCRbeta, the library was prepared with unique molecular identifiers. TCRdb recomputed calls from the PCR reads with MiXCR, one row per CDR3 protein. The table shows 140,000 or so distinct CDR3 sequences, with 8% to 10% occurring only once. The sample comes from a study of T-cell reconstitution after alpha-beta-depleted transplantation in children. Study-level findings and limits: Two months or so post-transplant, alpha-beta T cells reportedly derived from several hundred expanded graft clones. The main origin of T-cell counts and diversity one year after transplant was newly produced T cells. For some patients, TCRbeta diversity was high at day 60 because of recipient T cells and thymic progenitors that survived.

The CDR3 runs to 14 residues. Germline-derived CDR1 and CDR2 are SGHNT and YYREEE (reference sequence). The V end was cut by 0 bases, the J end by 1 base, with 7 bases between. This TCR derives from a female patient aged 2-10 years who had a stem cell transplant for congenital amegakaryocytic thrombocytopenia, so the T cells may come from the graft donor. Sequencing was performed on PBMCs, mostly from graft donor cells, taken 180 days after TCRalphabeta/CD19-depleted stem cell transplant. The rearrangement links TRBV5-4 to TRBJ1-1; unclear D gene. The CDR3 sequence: CASSLDSGNTEAFF. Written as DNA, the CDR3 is TGTGCCAGCAGCTTGGACAGCGGGAACACTGAAGCTTTCTTT.